A single sample gave rise to the 16 T cell receptor beta chains below, sequenced in a study of blood T cell repertoires in COVID-19. Generated by immunoSEQ multiplex PCR, the TCRdb table keeps only in-frame clones and is missing some. The sample carries approximately 500,000 clones, less than 90% recorded once. Input material: peripheral blood. The receptor source for this set is a woman aged 50 to 60 with COVID-19, enrolled during active disease.

J is TRBJ2-7 and V is TRBV9, with 7 bases aligning to TRBD2. The junction had 12 bases not matched to a gene; V was cut back by 4 bases and J by 5 bases. Germline CDR1 reads SGDLS; CDR2 reads YYNGEE. CDR3 length: 15 amino acids. CDR3 residues: CASSLSPWAGDEQYF. The CDR3 nucleotides are TGTGCCAGCAGCCTATCCCCTTGGGCGGGGGACGAGCAGTACTTC.

This chain uses TRBV9 with TRBJ2-1, with a tentative D call TRBD2 (5 bases). The germline V and J ends were trimmed by 3 bases and 9 bases, with 19 bases remaining between them. The CDR3 totals 15 residues. Per germline, CDR1 SGDLS and CDR2 YYNGEE. The CDR3 DNA reads TGTGCCAGCAGCGGAGGCGGGCTAGCCGTTCCTGAGCAGTTCTTC. Translation: CASSGGGLAVPEQFF.

This clone was seen only once. Different DNA sequences within this sample yield the same CDR3. CDR3 region: CASSRFAGTHYNEQFF. CDR3 coding DNA: TGCGCCAGCAGCCGATTCGCAGGGACACACTACAATGAGCAGTTCTTC. This chain connects TRBV4-1 to TRBJ2-1; maybe TRBD1 (6 bases). Trimming cost V 4 bases and J 3 bases, with 16 bases left between them. The CDR3 is 16 residues long. The germline gives CDR1 MGHRA, CDR2 YSYEKL.

Note on this clone: Compared with germline, one end of the junction differs, possibly owing to a read error. The genes are TRBV5-1 and TRBJ1-3; no clear D gene. CDR1 and CDR2 from the germline V gene are SGHRS and YFSETQ. This CDR3 is 14 amino acids long. The chain's CDR3 is CASSLAGTVPPICF. The DNA of the CDR3 is TGCGCCAGCAGCTTGGCCGGCACAGTCCCTCCTATTTGTTTT.

The chain is built from TRBV30 and TRBJ2-2; TRBD2 matches at 9 bases. Germline CDR1 reads GTSNPN; CDR2 reads SVGIG (reference sequence). The ends lost 3 bases at V and 2 bases at J; junction bases unmatched: 4. There are 15 residues in the CDR3. CDR3 bases: TGTGCCTGGAGGGTAGCGGGGGCCAACACCGGGGAGCTGTTTTTT. The encoded protein is CAWRVAGANTGELFF.

The V call is TRBV19, the J call TRBJ1-2; D is undetermined. From germline, CDR1 is LNHDA and CDR2 SQIVND (reference sequence). This CDR3 has 11 residues. Trimming took off 5 bases at V and 9 bases at J, with 10 bases between the two ends. CDR3 nucleotides: TGTGCCAGTAGTGGGCAACGCAGCTACACCTTC. Its protein is CASSGQRSYTF. The entire variable domain, with the rest obtained from reference TRBV19 and TRBJ1-2, is as follows: DGGITQSPKYLFRKEGQNVTLSCEQNLNHDAMYWYRQDPGQGLRLIYYSQIVNDFQKGDIAEGYSVSREKKESFPLTVTSAQKNPTAFYLCASSGQRSYTFGSGTRLTVV.

The chain uses TRBV15 and TRBJ1-2, with D unresolved. The CDR3 runs 15 residues. The germline V gene encodes CDR1 LNHNV and CDR2 YYDKDF (reference sequence). The V gene lost 0 bases and the J gene lost 3 bases, with 11 bases spanning the gap. CDR3 bases: TGTGCCACCAGCAGAGATGTAGGGCGGGACTATGGCTACACCTTC. It encodes CATSRDVGRDYGYTF.

The V gene is TRBV19, the J gene TRBJ1-2, with 7 positions matching TRBD1. V lost 5 bases to trimming and J lost 6 bases; unmatched junction nucleotides: 6. The CDR3 runs 13 residues. The germline gives CDR1 LNHDA, CDR2 SQIVND (reference sequence). CDR3 sequence: CASSQQGWDGYTF. The CDR3 DNA is TGTGCCAGTAGTCAACAGGGGTGGGATGGCTACACCTTC.

The gene calls are TRBV15 and TRBJ1-1; perhaps TRBD1 as D (5 bases). The CDR3 consists of 14 residues. Germline lookup yields CDR1 LNHNV and CDR2 YYDKDF (reference sequence). The V and J ends lost 3 bases and 5 bases respectively, with 13 bases between them. CDR3 sequence reads: CATSRGGGLTEAFF. The CDR3 nucleotides read TGTGCCACCAGCAGGGGCGGGGGGTTGACTGAAGCTTTCTTT.

This chain joins TRBV11-3 and TRBJ2-3, with TRBD1 as a possible D gene (5 bases). The germline V gene has CDR1 SGHNT and CDR2 YENEEA. The germline V and J ends were trimmed by 2 bases and 0 bases, with 9 bases remaining between them. The CDR3 is 15 amino acids. The chain's CDR3 is CASSLSSGSTDTQYF. Written as DNA, the CDR3 is TGTGCCAGCAGCTTATCGTCAGGGAGCACAGATACGCAGTATTTT.

The chain is built from TRBV30 and TRBJ2-3, with 8 bases identical to TRBD2. This CDR3 spans 14 amino acids. Germline trimming cut 4 bases from V and 5 bases from J; bases unmatched to any gene: 8. Germline lookup yields CDR1 GTSNPN and CDR2 SVGIG (reference sequence). CDR3 protein: CAWMRGAVKDTQYF. DNA of the CDR3: TGTGCCTGGATGCGGGGGGCAGTCAAAGATACGCAGTATTTT.

The chain is built from TRBV28 and TRBJ1-2; 8 bases agree with TRBD1. V was clipped by 4 bases and J by 6 bases; unmatched bases: 1. The germline gives CDR1 MDHEN, CDR2 SYDVKM. This CDR3 region has 12 residues. CDR3 sequence (DNA): TGTGCCAGCAGTTCGACAGGGGATGGCTACACCTTC. Translated: CASSSTGDGYTF.

The chain combines TRBV5-4 with TRBJ2-7; the D is unclear. Germline V gene lookup returns CDR1 SGHNT and CDR2 YYREEE (reference sequence). The CDR3 consists of 13 residues. Trimming removed 4 bases from V and 6 bases from J, with 14 bases in between. CDR3 sequence: CASSPPQAGEQYF. The CDR3 region has the DNA TGTGCCAGCAGCCCCCCCCAGGCAGGCGAGCAGTACTTC.

V usage is TRBV10-3 and J usage is TRBJ2-1; 11 bases agree with TRBD2. The J segment lost 7 bases and the V segment lost 0 bases, leaving 11 bases of the junction unmatched. This CDR3 spans 18 amino acids. CDR1 is ENHRY, CDR2 SYGVKD, per germline. The CDR3 reads CAISESLGSGGARNEQFF. The CDR3, as DNA: TGTGCCATCAGTGAGTCCCTGGGTAGCGGGGGGGCCAGGAATGAGCAGTTCTTC.

The V call is TRBV4-1, the J call TRBJ1-4; 8 nucleotides align to TRBD1. Germline lookup yields CDR1 MGHRA and CDR2 YSYEKL. CDR3 length: 16 amino acids. J lost 7 bases, V lost 8 bases, and 15 bases had no gene match. The CDR3 bases are TGCGCCAGCGCCAGGGCAACCGGGACAGGAGGTGAAAAACTGTTTTTT. Its protein product is CASARATGTGGEKLFF.

In the case of this clone: Other DNA sequences in the sample encode the same CDR3. The chain joins TRBV18 to TRBJ1-1; possibly TRBD1 for D (5 bases). The CDR3 covers 12 residues. CDR1 and CDR2 from the germline V gene are KGHSH and LQKENI. The V end lost 5 bases, the J end lost 3 bases, and 7 bases lay between the germline ends. The chain's CDR3 is CASSWGDTEAFF. The CDR3 region has the DNA TGTGCCAGCTCATGGGGGGACACTGAAGCTTTCTTT.